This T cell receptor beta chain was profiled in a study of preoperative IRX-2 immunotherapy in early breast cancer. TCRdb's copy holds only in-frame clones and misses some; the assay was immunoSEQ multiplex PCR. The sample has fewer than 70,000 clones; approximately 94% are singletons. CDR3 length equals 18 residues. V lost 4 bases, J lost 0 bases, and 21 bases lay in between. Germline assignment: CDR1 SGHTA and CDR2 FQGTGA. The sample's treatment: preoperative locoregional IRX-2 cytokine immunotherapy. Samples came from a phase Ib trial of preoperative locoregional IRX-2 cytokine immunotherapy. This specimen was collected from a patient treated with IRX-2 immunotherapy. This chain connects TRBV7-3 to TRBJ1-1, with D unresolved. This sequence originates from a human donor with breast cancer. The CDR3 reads CASSSIPTYPTVNTEAFF. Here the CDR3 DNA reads TGTGCCAGCAGCTCAATTCCTACATACCCGACGGTGAACACTGAAGCTTTCTTT.